The 18 T cell receptor beta chains reported below all come from one sample, sequenced in a study of CD8+ T cells in alopecia areata. Extracted from the samples, RNA was reverse transcribed into cDNA to serve as the sequencing template. Clones were read by immunoSEQ multiplex PCR, and TCRdb kept only the in-frame ones, dropping some. The table shows about 160,000 clones, with approximately 60% occurring only once. Treatment indicated: oral pan-JAK inhibitor, 5-10 mg twice daily. The sample was CD4+ T cells sorted from blood, taken at week 24, from a patient treated with tofacitinib. These receptors were collected from a human donor with alopecia areata.

CDR3 sequence reads: CATTATSGNTIYF. CDR3 bases: TGTGCCACCACCGCGACCTCTGGAAACACCATATATTTT. The V and J genes are TRBV15 and TRBJ1-3; D not resolved. The CDR3 runs to 13 residues. Germline CDR1 reads LNHNV; CDR2 reads YYDKDF (reference sequence). Trimming took off 7 bases at V and 0 bases at J, with 7 bases between the two ends.

The chain has TRBV6-6 and TRBJ1-5; D remains unclear. Germline V gene lookup returns CDR1 MNHNY and CDR2 SVGAGI (reference sequence). Trimming cost V 4 bases and J 5 bases, with 15 bases left between them. The CDR3 has 15 amino acids. CDR3 DNA: TGTGCCAGCAGTTCCCGTTCAGGACCTTATCAGCCCCAGCATTTT. Translating it yields CASSSRSGPYQPQHF.

This clone is a singleton in its sample. The rearrangement links TRBV30 to TRBJ2-5; TRBD2 matches 11 bases. Germline V gene data show CDR1 as GTSNPN and CDR2 as SVGIG (reference sequence). Losses at the gene ends were 1 base for V and 3 bases for J; bases not matched to a gene: 7. The CDR3 loop spans 16 amino acids. The CDR3 region has the DNA TGTGCCTGGAGTGGGCTAGCGGGGGGCGCAAAAGAGACCCAGTACTTC. Translation gives CAWSGLAGGAKETQYF. Complete variable domain (other parts from reference TRBV30 and TRBJ2-5): SQTIHQWPATLVQPVGSPLSLECTVEGTSNPNLYWYRQAAGRGLQLLFYSVGIGQISSEVPQNLSASRPQDRQFILSSKKLLLSDSGFYLCAWSGLAGGAKETQYFGPGTRLLVL.

This clone was detected a few times. The rearrangement joins TRBV4-1 to TRBJ1-5, with unresolved D. V lost 4 bases, J lost 2 bases, and 18 bases lay in between. Germline loops: CDR1 MGHRA, CDR2 YSYEKL. The CDR3 length is 17 residues. The CDR3 nucleotides read TGCGCCAGCAGCCCTGGCCAAGGGCCCGGGGGCAATCAGCCCCAGCATTTT. It translates to CASSPGQGPGGNQPQHF.

The CDR3: CAWSDADTQYF. DNA of the CDR3: TGTGCCTGGAGTGATGCGGATACGCAGTATTTT. This chain links TRBV30 with TRBJ2-3; D is unclear. The CDR3 is 11 amino acids. Germline V gives CDR1 GTSNPN, CDR2 SVGIG (reference sequence). V was trimmed by 1 base and J by 6 bases, leaving 5 bases between them.

A single count supports this clone. CDR3 in DNA: TGTGCCAGCAGTGACCTACAATTACAAGGCGGGGAGCTGTTTTTT. Its translation: CASSDLQLQGGELFF. The chain uses TRBV25-1 and TRBJ2-2, with D hard to call. Trimming shortened V by 3 bases and J by 7 bases, and 15 bases separated the two germline ends. Per the germline V gene, CDR1 is MGHDK and CDR2 is SYGVNS. The CDR3 runs 15 residues.

The CDR3 loop reads CAWSRARETQYF. The CDR3 coding sequence is TGTGCCTGGTCACGGGCGAGGGAGACCCAGTACTTC. V and J are TRBV30 and TRBJ2-5; no firm D call. V was clipped by 5 bases and J by 5 bases, with 12 bases between them. The CDR3 consists of 12 residues. The germline V gene encodes CDR1 GTSNPN and CDR2 SVGIG (reference sequence).

V is TRBV9 and J is TRBJ2-2; D not certain. V gave up 4 bases and J gave up 1 base, with 11 bases separating them. Germline V CDR1 and CDR2: SGDLS, YYNGEE. The CDR3 extends over 15 amino acids. The CDR3 DNA reads TGTGCCAGCAGCCCAGATGGTCAGAACACCGGGGAGCTGTTTTTT. This codes for CASSPDGQNTGELFF.

The chain couples TRBV7-2 to TRBJ2-5; a possible D gene is TRBD2 (5 bases). Trimming cost V 0 bases and J 4 bases, with 12 bases left between them. The CDR3 has 15 amino acids. Germline V gives CDR1 SGHTA, CDR2 FQGNSA. Here the CDR3 DNA reads TGTGCCAGCAGCTTAGCGCCTGAGCGGTTAGAGACCCAGTACTTC. Translating it yields CASSLAPERLETQYF.

The rearrangement links TRBV7-8 to TRBJ1-6; no firm D call. Trimming cost V 2 bases and J 8 bases, with 16 bases left between them. The CDR3 has 16 amino acids. CDR1 is SGHVS, CDR2 FQNEAQ, per germline. CDR3 sequence reads: CASSLKIWSWDSPLHF. In DNA, the CDR3 is TGTGCCAGCAGCTTAAAGATTTGGTCTTGGGATTCACCCCTCCACTTT.

The chain joins TRBV4-2 to TRBJ1-2; 8 nucleotides align to TRBD1. Losses at the gene ends were 0 bases for V and 3 bases for J; bases not matched to a gene: 6. Germline CDR1 is LGHNA and CDR2 is YNFKEQ. The CDR3 is 16 amino acids. CDR3 in DNA: TGTGCCAGCAGCCAAGATCCGGACAGGGTAGACTATGGCTACACCTTC. Protein product: CASSQDPDRVDYGYTF.

V is TRBV29-1 and J is TRBJ2-7; D is unresolved. CDR1 SQVTM and CDR2 ANQGSEA come from the germline V gene. V lost 2 bases and J lost 2, with 13 bases in between. This CDR3 comprises 14 residues. The CDR3 coding sequence is TGCAGCGTTGAAAAACCAGCCCCGGCCTACGAGCAGTACTTC. It codes for CSVEKPAPAYEQYF.

This clone came up a few times. The chain carries TRBV10-3 and TRBJ2-5; D perhaps matches TRBD1 (6 bases). The CDR3 extends over 15 amino acids. Trimming stripped 8 bases from V and 5 bases from J, with 21 bases between. CDR1 ENHRY and CDR2 SYGVKD come from the germline V gene. The CDR3 coding sequence is TGTGCCATCTCTCAGCAAGGGGGTACGGGCGAGACCCAGTACTTC. This sequence encodes CAISQQGGTGETQYF.

This chain connects TRBV5-1 to TRBJ2-7; D call uncertain. CDR3 length: 15 residues. Germline CDR1 and CDR2: SGHRS and YFSETQ. V shed 1 base and J shed 7 bases, with 18 bases lying between them. This CDR3 is CASSLLSELTYEQYF. CDR3 in DNA: TGCGCCAGCAGCTTGCTGTCAGAGCTTACTTATGAGCAGTACTTC.

This chain joins TRBV18 and TRBJ1-4; 7 bases line up with TRBD1. The germline CDR1 and CDR2 sequences are KGHSH and LQKENI. The length of the CDR3 is 14 residues. V lost 4 bases and J lost 10; bases outside the gene matches: 9. CDR3 sequence: CASSRGTDDRKLFF. CDR3 DNA: TGTGCCAGCTCACGGGGGACAGATGATAGAAAACTGTTTTTT.

J is TRBJ1-2 and V is TRBV7-8; possible D gene TRBD1, 5 bases. V lost 2 bases and J lost 4, with 20 bases in between. The CDR3 is 17 residues long. The germline V gene encodes CDR1 SGHVS and CDR2 FQNEAQ. Here the CDR3 DNA reads TGTGCCAGCAGCTTAAATAATAGGGGCGCTTCAACCTATGGCTACACCTTC. This codes for CASSLNNRGASTYGYTF. The full variable domain, rest sourced from reference TRBV7-8 and TRBJ1-2, is GAGVSQSPRYKVAKRGQDVALRCDPISGHVSLFWYQQALGQGPEFLTYFQNEAQLDKSGLPSDRFFAERPEGSVSTLKIQRTQQEDSAVYLCASSLNNRGASTYGYTFGSGTRLTVV.

This chain uses TRBV2 with TRBJ1-2; D is unclear. CDR3 size: 13 residues. From germline, CDR1 is SNHLY and CDR2 FYNNEI. V lost 3 bases to trimming and J lost 8 bases, with 13 bases between them. Here the CDR3 reads CASSEKGNSGYTF. DNA of the CDR3: TGTGCCAGCAGTGAGAAGGGAAATAGCGGCTACACCTTC.

The chain employs TRBV5-6 and TRBJ1-2; tentative D call: TRBD1 (5 bases). There are 14 residues in the CDR3. In germline, CDR1 is SGHDT, CDR2 YYEEEE. Between the trimmed V and J ends, which lost 3 bases and 0 bases, there was a span of 9 bases. The CDR3 DNA sequence: TGTGCCAGCAGCTCGGGGCTGCCTAACTATGGCTACACCTTC. It specifies CASSSGLPNYGYTF.